This T cell receptor (beta chain) was recovered during a study of T cell repertoires in cytomegalovirus infection. Across the whole study: CMV infection and matching HLA type were both indicated by public TCR beta signatures.

TCRdb reprocessed the reads via MiXCR and lists one record per CDR3 protein. Here the sample spans 510,000 or so distinct CDR3 sequences, around 27% being singletons. Notes on the study in general: Predominance within the ex vivo response was attributable to HLA-C-restricted CMV-specific TCR beta clonotypes. Cumulated frequencies of public TCR beta families served to identify carriers of CMV plus the relevant HLA.

On this clonotype: Its specificity is not known.

Germline CDR1 reads KGHDR; CDR2 reads SFDVKD. The CDR3 spans 14 residues. The trim removed 5 bases at V and 13 bases at J, leaving 11 bases unmatched. The origin of this receptor is a human donor in good health (CMV status not recorded). Some clones in this sample may be carry-over from other donors' samples. Sequencing input: PBMCs. This chain connects TRBV24-1 to TRBJ2-1, with 9 bases that match TRBD1. CDR3: CATSGRDRDSIQFF. CDR3 DNA sequence: TGTGCCACCAGTGGAAGGGACAGGGACTCCATCCAGTTCTTC.